The T cell receptor beta chain described here comes from a study of T cells in women clearing cervical HPV infection. Study summary: Control women cleared a single incident HPV16 infection within 12 months.

J gave up 3 bases and V 3 bases, and 3 bases lay outside the gene matches. CDR3 size: 14 residues. Cervical HPV DNA detected by MY09/MY11 PCR, typed by dot-blot. Concerning this clone: The read stops 3 residues short of the end of the CDR3; the missing end is completed from the germline J gene.

Profiled with immunoSEQ multiplex PCR; TCRdb holds only in-frame clones, not every one. In total, the table holds around 31,000 clones. Sequencing was carried out using blood buffy coat. This chain uses TRBV12-3 or TRBV12-4 with TRBJ1-2; 8 bases align to TRBD1. The source is a woman aged 18-70 years with a cervical HPV16 infection that either progressed to CIN3+ or cleared (not recorded which). The CDR3 sequence is CASSFQGAHYGYTF. CDR3 DNA (partial): TGTGCCAGCAGTTTCCAGGGGGCACACTATGGC.